The 32 T cell receptor beta chains below come from one sample, sequenced in a study of blood T cell repertoires in COVID-19. Only in-frame clones appear in the TCRdb table, and some are missing; sequencing was by immunoSEQ multiplex PCR. Among 150,000 or so clones listed, 80% to 90% were seen once. The sample comprised peripheral blood. These receptors were collected from a man aged 18 to 35 with COVID-19, enrolled during active disease.

The V and J genes are TRBV4-1 and TRBJ1-1; D is unclear. The CDR3 is 13 amino acids. Germline V lookup: CDR1 MGHRA, CDR2 YSYEKL. The V end was cut by 0 bases, the J end by 8 bases, with 10 bases between. The CDR3 DNA reads as TGCGCCAGCAGCCAAGAAGGAGGGTACGAAGCTTTCTTT. Its translation is CASSQEGGYEAFF.

This chain connects TRBV19 to TRBJ2-5; 12 nucleotides align to TRBD1. The germline gives CDR1 LNHDA, CDR2 SQIVND (reference sequence). The ends lost 5 bases at V and 7 bases at J; junction bases unmatched: 8. This CDR3 has 15 amino acids. In nucleotides, the CDR3 is TGTGCCAGTAGTCCCGGGACAGGGGGCTTTGGGACCCAGTACTTC. Translation gives CASSPGTGGFGTQYF.

The chain couples TRBV5-1 to TRBJ2-1; 12 nucleotides align to TRBD2. The V gene's germline CDR1 is SGHRS and CDR2 YFSETQ. V lost 3 bases, J lost 9 bases, and 4 bases stayed unmatched. The CDR3 loop spans 14 amino acids. CDR3 residues: CASSSAGLAGEQFF. CDR3 DNA sequence: TGCGCCAGCAGCTCCGCGGGACTAGCGGGTGAGCAGTTCTTC.

This chain uses TRBV19 with TRBJ2-1, with a tentative D call TRBD1 (6 bases). CDR1 and CDR2 (germline): LNHDA, SQIVND (reference sequence). Trimming pared 7 bases from V and 2 bases from J, leaving 12 bases between. The CDR3 loop spans 14 amino acids. Written as DNA, the CDR3 is TGTGCCAGTATCCCAGGGGTTCCCTACAATGAGCAGTTCTTC. It specifies CASIPGVPYNEQFF.

The CDR3 nucleotides are TGCAGCGTTGACCGCGGGGGGTCCACTGAAGCTTTCTTT. Residues: CSVDRGGSTEAFF. The J gene is TRBJ1-1, the V gene TRBV29-1, with D possibly matching TRBD1 (5 bases). The germline V gene encodes CDR1 SQVTM and CDR2 ANQGSEA. V was pared by 3 bases and J by 4 bases, with 12 bases between. This CDR3 has 13 amino acids.

V is TRBV7-9 and J is TRBJ1-3; TRBD1 agrees at 8 bases. From germline, CDR1 is SEHNR and CDR2 FQNEAQ (reference sequence). With V trimmed by 5 bases and J by 2 bases, 8 bases remained unmatched. The CDR3 runs to 16 residues. CDR3 loop: CASSPGGFWAGNTIYF. The CDR3 DNA follows: TGTGCCAGCAGCCCAGGGGGCTTTTGGGCTGGAAACACCATATATTTT.

This clone was observed once. The chain uses TRBV2 and TRBJ2-7; TRBD2 might be the D (5 bases). The CDR3 sequence is 13 residues long. Germline V gene data show CDR1 as SNHLY and CDR2 as FYNNEI. V shed 2 bases and J shed 2 bases, with 7 bases lying between them. Here the CDR3 reads CASSEPGTYEQYF. CDR3 DNA sequence: TGTGCCAGCAGTGAACCGGGAACCTACGAGCAGTACTTC.

The chain combines TRBV24-1 with TRBJ1-5; D perhaps matches TRBD1 (5 bases). V gave up 2 bases and J gave up 6 bases, with 10 bases separating them. The CDR3 spans 14 residues. Germline V gives CDR1 KGHDR, CDR2 SFDVKD. CDR3 protein: CATSDSGGGQPQHF. The CDR3 coding sequence is TGTGCCACCAGTGATTCTGGGGGGGGTCAGCCCCAGCATTTT.

The V call is TRBV5-1, the J call TRBJ2-2, with D tentatively TRBD2 (6 bases). V gave up 5 bases and J gave up 2 bases, with 22 bases separating them. The CDR3 spans 18 residues. Per the germline V gene, CDR1 is SGHRS and CDR2 is YFSETQ. CDR3 coding DNA: TGCGCCAGCAGTTTACCCTCCGGGGGAAGGATCAACACCGGGGAGCTGTTTTTT. It is translated as CASSLPSGGRINTGELFF.

The CDR3 reads CASSESPTGIQPQHF. The CDR3 DNA reads TGTGCCAGCAGTGAATCCCCGACAGGGATTCAGCCCCAGCATTTT. The chain couples TRBV6-1 to TRBJ1-5; 7 nucleotides agree with TRBD1. Germline V CDR1 and CDR2: MNHNS, SASEGT. J was trimmed by 6 bases and V by 2 bases; bases with no gene match: 7. The CDR3 consists of 15 residues.

This clone was recorded only once. Written as DNA, the CDR3 is TGTGCCAGTAGTTCCGGGTTCGAATGGATGAACACTGAAGCTTTCTTT. Its translation: CASSSGFEWMNTEAFF. The chain has TRBV19 and TRBJ1-1, with D uncertain. The CDR3 runs to 16 residues. The germline CDR1 and CDR2 sequences are LNHDA and SQIVND (reference sequence). Trimming cost V 5 bases and J 0 bases, with 16 bases left between them.

The chain links TRBV11-2 to TRBJ2-2; no clear D gene. Deletions cut 3 bases from V and 6 bases from J, with 5 bases between. This CDR3 is 12 amino acids long. Germline CDR1 and CDR2: SGHAT and FQNNGV. CDR3 DNA: TGTGCCAGCAGCTTCTCCCCCGGGGAGCTGTTTTTT. Translation: CASSFSPGELFF.

The genes are TRBV13 and TRBJ1-2; TRBD1 agrees at 7 bases. Trimming at V came to 2 bases and at J to 0 bases, leaving 9 bases not matched to a gene. Germline assignment: CDR1 PRHDT and CDR2 FYEKMQ (reference sequence). CDR3 length equals 17 residues. Here the CDR3 DNA reads TGTGCCAGCAGCTTATTTATTAGGGGGCCGACTAACTATGGCTACACCTTC. Translated: CASSLFIRGPTNYGYTF.

The V gene is TRBV11-3, the J gene TRBJ2-1, with 16 bases identical to TRBD2. J lost 6 bases, V lost 1 base, and 6 bases had no gene match. Germline loops: CDR1 SGHNT, CDR2 YENEEA. The CDR3 loop spans 18 amino acids. In DNA, the CDR3 is TGTGCCAGCAGCTTAGGGGGACTAGCGGGAGGGCCCCGCAATGAGCAGTTCTTC. Protein product: CASSLGGLAGGPRNEQFF.

CDR3 in DNA: TGTGCCAGCAGTGGGCGGTACAATGAGCAGTTCTTC. Residues: CASSGRYNEQFF. The chain links TRBV2 to TRBJ2-1; D unclear. This CDR3 is built from 12 residues. Trimming took 4 bases from V and 4 from J, leaving 5 bases between them. CDR1 is SNHLY and CDR2 is FYNNEI in the germline V gene.

The gene calls are TRBV7-2 and TRBJ2-1; D possibly corresponds to TRBD1 (5 bases). The length of the CDR3 is 18 residues. From germline, CDR1 is SGHTA and CDR2 FQGNSA. Deletions cut 2 bases from V and 0 bases from J, with 17 bases between. DNA for the CDR3: TGTGCCAGCAGCTTAAGGTCATGGGGCCGCGCCTCCTACAATGAGCAGTTCTTC. Translated: CASSLRSWGRASYNEQFF.

The chain recombines TRBV5-1 with TRBJ1-6, with D possibly being TRBD1 (5 bases). The CDR3 is made up of 15 amino acids. Between the trimmed V and J ends, which lost 2 bases and 4 bases, there was a span of 10 bases. Germline CDR1 reads SGHRS; CDR2 reads YFSETQ. DNA of the CDR3: TGCGCCAGCAGCTTTCAGGGCGGTTATAATTCACCCCTCCACTTT. Translated: CASSFQGGYNSPLHF.

This chain joins TRBV24-1 and TRBJ2-7; a weak D match, TRBD2 (6 bases). The germline CDR1 and CDR2 sequences are KGHDR and SFDVKD. The CDR3 length is 14 residues. V lost 1 base, J lost 7 bases, and 13 bases lay in between. CDR3 protein: CATSDFKEGTEQYF. The CDR3 DNA sequence: TGTGCCACCAGTGATTTTAAGGAGGGTACGGAGCAGTACTTC.

V is TRBV6-2 or TRBV6-3 and J is TRBJ2-5; TRBD2 aligns across 10 bases. The CDR3 runs 15 residues. Trimming cost V 3 bases and J 4 bases; bases outside gene matches: 5. CDR1 and CDR2 (germline): MNHEY, SVGEGT. The CDR3 loop reads CASSYSSGSGETQYF. In DNA form, the CDR3 reads TGTGCCAGCAGTTATTCTAGCGGGAGTGGAGAGACCCAGTACTTC.

The chain combines TRBV7-3 with TRBJ1-1; D is ambiguous. The CDR3 sequence is 13 residues long. Germline V gene lookup returns CDR1 SGHTA and CDR2 FQGTGA. The germline V and J ends were trimmed by 1 base and 0 bases, with 3 bases remaining between them. The CDR3 loop is CASSLIMNTEAFF. As DNA, the CDR3 is TGTGCCAGCAGCTTAATAATGAACACTGAAGCTTTCTTT.

The DNA of the CDR3 is TGTGCCAGCAGCCGTGGGACTAGCGGAAGTCAAGAGACCCAGTACTTC. This translates into CASSRGTSGSQETQYF. This chain connects TRBV4-2 to TRBJ2-5; 11 bases are a match to TRBD2. Germline values: CDR1 LGHNA, CDR2 YNFKEQ. CDR3 size: 16 residues. V gave up 4 bases and J gave up 2 bases; unmatched junction bases: 6.

V usage is TRBV24-1 and J usage is TRBJ1-1; D may be TRBD1 (5 bases). Germline V lookup: CDR1 KGHDR, CDR2 SFDVKD. CDR3 length equals 12 residues. The V gene lost 9 bases and the J gene lost 5 bases, with 12 bases spanning the gap. In DNA form, the CDR3 reads TGTGCCACCTCTCGGGGGGGGACTGAAGCTTTCTTT. Translation: CATSRGGTEAFF.

As to this clone: One end of the junction is discordant with germline, which a read error may explain. This sequence joins TRBV30 and TRBJ1-4; a possible D gene is TRBD1 (6 bases). The CDR3 extends over 14 amino acids. CDR1 GTSNPN and CDR2 SVGIG come from the germline V gene (reference sequence). The CDR3 loop is CAWRQRGSNEKLLF. CDR3 in DNA: TGTGCCTGGCGACAGAGGGGGAGTAATGAAAAACTGCTTTTT.

The chain couples TRBV11-2 to TRBJ2-1, with 11 nucleotides matching TRBD2. CDR3 length equals 14 residues. Losses at the gene ends were 8 bases for V and 8 bases for J; bases not matched to a gene: 8. CDR1 SGHAT and CDR2 FQNNGV come from the germline V gene. CDR3 in amino acids: CASSLAGGIYEQFF. CDR3 nucleotide sequence: TGTGCCAGCTCCCTAGCGGGAGGTATCTATGAGCAGTTCTTC. Together with reference TRBV11-2 and TRBJ2-1, the CDR3 gives the full variable domain: EAGVAQSPRYKIIEKRQSVAFWCNPISGHATLYWYQQILGQGPKLLIQFQNNGVVDDSQLPKDRFSAERLKGVDSTLKIQPAKLEDSAVYLCASSLAGGIYEQFFGPGTRLTVL.

CDR3 protein: CASSYKTGYNEQFF. DNA of the CDR3: TGTGCCAGCAGTTACAAGACAGGTTACAATGAGCAGTTCTTC. V usage is TRBV6-5 and J usage is TRBJ2-1, with a possible D match to TRBD1 (6 bases). This CDR3 is built from 14 residues. Trimming took 2 bases from V and 4 from J, leaving 9 bases between them. Germline values: CDR1 MNHEY, CDR2 SVGAGI.

V gene TRBV19 combines with J gene TRBJ1-4; TRBD1 is a possible D gene (6 bases). Per the germline V gene, CDR1 is LNHDA and CDR2 is SQIVND (reference sequence). With 9 bases removed from V and 7 bases from J, the gap between germline ends came to 18 bases. The CDR3 loop spans 14 amino acids. Here the CDR3 reads CASRQQGIREKLFF. The CDR3 coding sequence is TGTGCCAGCAGACAACAGGGAATCCGTGAAAAACTGTTTTTT.

V usage is TRBV6-1 and J usage is TRBJ1-5; possibly TRBD1 for D (6 bases). V gave up 1 base and J gave up 8 bases, with 12 bases separating them. From germline, CDR1 is MNHNS and CDR2 SASEGT. The CDR3 consists of 14 residues. The CDR3 bases are TGTGCCAGCAGTGAAGGGACAGCTCCTGAGCCCCAGCATTTT. This gives the protein CASSEGTAPEPQHF.

The V and J genes are TRBV28 and TRBJ1-6; a possible D gene is TRBD1 (5 bases). V was shortened by 7 bases and J by 7 bases, with 23 bases between the two germline ends. Germline V gives CDR1 MDHEN, CDR2 SYDVKM. The CDR3 has 17 residues. This CDR3 reads CASIPTGGKGWNSPLHF. In DNA form, the CDR3 reads TGTGCCAGCATCCCCACTGGGGGGAAAGGGTGGAATTCACCCCTCCACTTT.

The CDR3 here is CASSPGTGKRGEQYF. For the CDR3, the DNA is TGTGCCAGCAGCCCGGGGACAGGGAAGCGAGGCGAGCAGTACTTC. The rearrangement joins TRBV5-5 to TRBJ2-7; TRBD1 matches at 9 bases. Germline loops: CDR1 SGHKS, CDR2 YYEKEE (reference sequence). The J segment lost 6 bases and the V segment lost 4 bases, leaving 11 bases of the junction unmatched. CDR3 length equals 15 residues.

The rearrangement links TRBV9 to TRBJ2-7; D is possibly TRBD2 (5 bases). Germline assignment: CDR1 SGDLS and CDR2 YYNGEE. The CDR3 runs to 14 residues. Trimming pared 4 bases from V and 3 bases from J, leaving 14 bases between. CDR3 sequence: CASSPESGSYEQYF. The CDR3 DNA is TGTGCCAGCAGCCCAGAATCGGGGAGCTACGAGCAGTACTTC.

A few counts support this clone. The chain carries TRBV27 and TRBJ2-1, with D maybe TRBD1 (5 bases). The ends were cut back, 6 bases at V and 4 bases at J, with 13 bases in the middle. This CDR3 has 14 residues. CDR1 and CDR2 from the germline V gene are MNHEY and SMNVEV (reference sequence). The CDR3 protein is CASRRETAYNEQFF. In DNA, the CDR3 is TGTGCCAGCAGGCGTGAGACAGCATACAATGAGCAGTTCTTC.

The chain couples TRBV7-2 to TRBJ1-6; D might be TRBD1 (6 bases). The CDR3 runs 14 residues. CDR1 and CDR2 from the germline V gene are SGHTA and FQGNSA. V was pared by 6 bases and J by 6 bases, with 12 bases between. The CDR3 DNA reads TGTGCCAGCAGTTACAGGGTTGGTAATTCACCCCTCCACTTT. Residues: CASSYRVGNSPLHF.